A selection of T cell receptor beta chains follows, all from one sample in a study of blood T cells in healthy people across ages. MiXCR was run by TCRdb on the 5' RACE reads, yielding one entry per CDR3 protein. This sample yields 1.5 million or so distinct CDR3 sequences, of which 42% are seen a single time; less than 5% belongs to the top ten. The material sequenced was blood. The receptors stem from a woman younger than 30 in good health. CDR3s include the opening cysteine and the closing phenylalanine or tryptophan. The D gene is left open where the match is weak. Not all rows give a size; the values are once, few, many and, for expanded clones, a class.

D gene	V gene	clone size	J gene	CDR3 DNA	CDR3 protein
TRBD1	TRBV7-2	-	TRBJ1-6	TGTGCCAGCAGGTTGGACAGGGTTGGTTCACCCCTCCACTTT	CASRLDRVGSPLHF
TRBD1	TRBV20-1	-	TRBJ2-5	TGCAGTGCCGGGAAGGGGGCGGGCCAAGGCTACAATGAGCAGTACTTC	CSAGKGAGQGYNEQYF
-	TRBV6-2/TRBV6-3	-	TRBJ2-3	TGTGCCAGCGCATCCGGTTCAGATACGCAGTATTTT	CASASGSDTQYF
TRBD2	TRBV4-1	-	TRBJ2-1	TGCGCCAGCAGCCAACTAGCGGGGGGAATCTACAATGAGCAGTTCTTC	CASSQLAGGIYNEQFF
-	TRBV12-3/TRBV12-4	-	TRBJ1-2	TGTGTCAGCAGTCCACGCCAGGCCCCTAACTATGGCTACACCTTC	CVSSPRQAPNYGYTF
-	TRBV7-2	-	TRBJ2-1	TGTGCCAGCAGCTTATCCCCTGGGGCCCGCTCCTACAATGAGCAGTTCTTC	CASSLSPGARSYNEQFF
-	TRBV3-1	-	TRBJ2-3	TGTGCCAGCAGCCAAGATCATCCCGGCACAGATACGCAGTATTTT	CASSQDHPGTDTQYF
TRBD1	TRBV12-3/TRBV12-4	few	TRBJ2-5	TGTGCCAGCAGTCATGGACAGGGATGGGAGACCCAGTACTTC	CASSHGQGWETQYF
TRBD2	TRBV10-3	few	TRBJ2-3	TGTGCCATCACTAGCGGGGACACAGATACGCAGTATTTT	CAITSGDTDTQYF
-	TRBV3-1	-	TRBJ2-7	TGTGCCAGCAGCCTTCGGGACTGGGGATACGAGGAGCAGTACTTC	CASSLRDWGYEEQYF
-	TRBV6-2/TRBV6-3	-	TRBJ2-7	TGTGCCAGCAGTGACCTAGTCTCCTACGAGCAGTACTTC	CASSDLVSYEQYF
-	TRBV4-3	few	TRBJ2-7	TGCGCCAGCAGCCAAGTAGGGGTGCCTACCTACGAGCAGTACTTC	CASSQVGVPTYEQYF
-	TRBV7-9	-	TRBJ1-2	TGTGCCAGCAGCTCTTGGACAGCCAGTGCATATGGCTACACCTTC	CASSSWTASAYGYTF
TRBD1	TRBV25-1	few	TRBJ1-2	TGTGCCAGCATAGGCAGGGGGCTTGGCTACACCTTC	CASIGRGLGYTF
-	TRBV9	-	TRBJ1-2	TGTGCCAGCAGCGCTCAACCTACGGTCGGAGGGGGATTGTATGGCTACACCTTC	CASSAQPTVGGGLYGYTF
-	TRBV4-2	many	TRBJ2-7	TGTGCCAGCAGCCAAGATCCGGGTTCCTACGAGCAGTACTTC	CASSQDPGSYEQYF
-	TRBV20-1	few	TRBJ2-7	TGCAGTGCTAGCTGGCTCGGGGGCTACGAGCAGTACTTC	CSASWLGGYEQYF
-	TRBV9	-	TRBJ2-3	TGTGCCAGCAGCCTAGAGGGCAGAGGCACAGATACGCAGTATTTT	CASSLEGRGTDTQYF
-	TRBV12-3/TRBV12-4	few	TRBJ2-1	TGTGCCGTCGGACTTGACTACAATGAGCAGTTCTTC	CAVGLDYNEQFF
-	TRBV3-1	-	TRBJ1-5	TGTGCCAGCAGCCAAGATCTAGCGGGTCAGCCCCGGCATTTT	CASSQDLAGQPRHF
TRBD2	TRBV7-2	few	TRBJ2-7	TGTGCCAGCAGACCACGACTAGCGGGGGGCGGGGAGCAGTACTTC	CASRPRLAGGGEQYF
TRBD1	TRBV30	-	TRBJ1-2	TGTGCCTGGAGGTTGACAGGGATTGGGTATGGCTACACCTTC	CAWRLTGIGYGYTF
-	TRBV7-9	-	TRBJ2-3	TGTGCCAGCAGACCACAGGGATCCCCAGATACGCAGTATTTT	CASRPQGSPDTQYF
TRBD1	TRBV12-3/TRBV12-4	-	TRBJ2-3	TGTGCCAGCAGCCAGGACAGGGCCCCAGATACGCAGTATTTT	CASSQDRAPDTQYF
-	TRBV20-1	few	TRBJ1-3	TGCAGTGCTAGCGCAGCGCGGGGGATTTCTGGAAACACCATATATTTT	CSASAARGISGNTIYF
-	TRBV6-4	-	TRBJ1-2	TGTGCCAGCAGTGACGGGGGGCTGGGTGGCTACACCTTC	CASSDGGLGGYTF
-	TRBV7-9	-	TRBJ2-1	TGTGCCAGCAGCTTAGTCTGGGGGAGGTACAATGAGCAGTTCTTC	CASSLVWGRYNEQFF
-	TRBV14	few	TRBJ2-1	TGTGCCAGCAGCCAAGATACCTCCTACCATGAGCAGTTCTTC	CASSQDTSYHEQFF
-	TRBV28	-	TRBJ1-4	TGTGCCAGCAGTCCCCAACTCAGGGTCATAATGGAAAAATTGTTTTTT	CASSPQLRVIMEKLFF
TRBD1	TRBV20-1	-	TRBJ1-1	TGCAGTGCGTGGGACAGGGAATTAGAGTACACTGAAGCTTTCTTT	CSAWDRELEYTEAFF
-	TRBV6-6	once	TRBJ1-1	TGTGCCAGCAGAAAGCAGGGAGGGGACACTGAAGCTTTCTTT	CASRKQGGDTEAFF
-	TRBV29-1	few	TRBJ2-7	TGCAGCGTTGAAACACGGGGTCCAAGGCCCTACGAGCAGTACTTC	CSVETRGPRPYEQYF
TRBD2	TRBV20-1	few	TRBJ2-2	TGCAGTGTTGCGGGAGCCGGGGAGCTGTTTTTT	CSVAGAGELFF
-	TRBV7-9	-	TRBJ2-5	TGTGCCAGCAGCCACCCCTTGACAGCTCAAGAGACCCAGTACTTC	CASSHPLTAQETQYF
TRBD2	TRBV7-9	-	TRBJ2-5	TGTGCCAGCAGCGTAGGACTAGTAGTGGTCGAGACCCAGTACTTC	CASSVGLVVVETQYF
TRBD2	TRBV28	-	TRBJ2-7	TGTGCCAGCAGTATGACTAGCGGGGGGTTTTACGAGCAGTACTTC	CASSMTSGGFYEQYF
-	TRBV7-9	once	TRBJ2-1	TGTGACAGCAGCCAGGACTGGGGGCCTTACAATGAGCAGTTCTTC	CDSSQDWGPYNEQFF
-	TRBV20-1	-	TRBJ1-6	TGCAGTGCTGCAGTAGGCAATTCACCCCTCCACTTT	CSAAVGNSPLHF
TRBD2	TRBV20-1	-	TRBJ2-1	TGCAGTGCTAGAGATTCCAGCGGGAGTTTAAATGAGCAGTTCTTC	CSARDSSGSLNEQFF
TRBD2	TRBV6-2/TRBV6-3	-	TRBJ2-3	TGTGCCAGCAGTTACCGAATAGTACTAGCGGAGACCACAGATACGCAGTATTTT	CASSYRIVLAETTDTQYF
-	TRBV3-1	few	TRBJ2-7	TGTGCCAGCAGCTCCCACGCGGGCAGGGCGTACGAGCAGTACTTC	CASSSHAGRAYEQYF
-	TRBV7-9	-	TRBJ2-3	TGTGCCAGCATTTGGTACAGCACCACAGATACGCAGTATTTT	CASIWYSTTDTQYF
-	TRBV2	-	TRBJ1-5	TGTGCCAGCAGTGAAGCGCGGGGGAATCAGCCCCAGCATTTT	CASSEARGNQPQHF
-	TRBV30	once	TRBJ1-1	TGTGCCTGGAGTGTACGTTTGGGACTTGAAGCTTTCTTT	CAWSVRLGLEAFF
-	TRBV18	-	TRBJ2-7	TGTGCCAGCACCCGGGGAACTAGCTACAATGAGCAGTACTTC	CASTRGTSYNEQYF
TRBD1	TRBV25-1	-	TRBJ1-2	TGTGCCAGCACGCAGGGGGGCGAATATGGCTACACCTTC	CASTQGGEYGYTF
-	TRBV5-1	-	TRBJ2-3	TGCGCCAGCAGCTTGTATGGGAGGAACCCCCGATCCACAGATACGCAGTATTTT	CASSLYGRNPRSTDTQYF
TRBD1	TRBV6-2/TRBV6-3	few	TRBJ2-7	TGTGCCAGCAGCTCACTGGGACAGGGGAACAATGAGCAGTACTTC	CASSSLGQGNNEQYF
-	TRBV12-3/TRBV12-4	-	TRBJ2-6	TGTGCCAGCAGTTGGGGACTTGCGAGCTCTGGGGCCAACGTCCTGACTTTC	CASSWGLASSGANVLTF
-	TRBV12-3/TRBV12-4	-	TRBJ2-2	TGTGCCAGCAGTCACAGGGTAAACACCGGGGAGCTGTTTTTT	CASSHRVNTGELFF
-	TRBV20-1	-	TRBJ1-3	TGCAGTGCTATGGCTTCATCTGGAAACACCATATATTTT	CSAMASSGNTIYF
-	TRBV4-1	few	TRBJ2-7	TGCGCCAGCAGCCAAGAACCCAACTACTACTACGAGCAGTACTTC	CASSQEPNYYYEQYF
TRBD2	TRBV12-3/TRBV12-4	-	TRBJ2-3	TGTGCCAGCACCCTCGTGAGCGGGAGCACAGATGCGCAGTATTTT	CASTLVSGSTDAQYF
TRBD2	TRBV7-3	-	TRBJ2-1	TGTGCCAGCAGTCCTAGCGGGGGGACCTACAATGAGCAGTTCTTC	CASSPSGGTYNEQFF
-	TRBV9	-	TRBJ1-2	TGTGCCAGCAGCCCAGGGGCACGAAACTATGGCTACACCTTC	CASSPGARNYGYTF
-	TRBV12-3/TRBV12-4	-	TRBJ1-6	TGTGCCAGCAGGAAGGCAGGGTTATCCTATAATTCGCCCCTCCACTTT	CASRKAGLSYNSPLHF
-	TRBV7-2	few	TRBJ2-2	TGTGCCAGCAGCAACAGGCGGATCACCGGGGAGCTGTTTTTT	CASSNRRITGELFF
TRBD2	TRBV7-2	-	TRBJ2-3	TGTACCAGCAGCTTATTAGCGGGAGTGGTAGATACGCAGTATTTT	CTSSLLAGVVDTQYF
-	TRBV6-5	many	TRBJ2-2	TGTGCCAGCAGTTACTCGGGGTACACCGGGGAGCTGTTTTTT	CASSYSGYTGELFF
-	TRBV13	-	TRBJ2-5	TGTGCCAGCAACCTAAGTGGGGGAAGGAAGTACTTC	CASNLSGGRKYF